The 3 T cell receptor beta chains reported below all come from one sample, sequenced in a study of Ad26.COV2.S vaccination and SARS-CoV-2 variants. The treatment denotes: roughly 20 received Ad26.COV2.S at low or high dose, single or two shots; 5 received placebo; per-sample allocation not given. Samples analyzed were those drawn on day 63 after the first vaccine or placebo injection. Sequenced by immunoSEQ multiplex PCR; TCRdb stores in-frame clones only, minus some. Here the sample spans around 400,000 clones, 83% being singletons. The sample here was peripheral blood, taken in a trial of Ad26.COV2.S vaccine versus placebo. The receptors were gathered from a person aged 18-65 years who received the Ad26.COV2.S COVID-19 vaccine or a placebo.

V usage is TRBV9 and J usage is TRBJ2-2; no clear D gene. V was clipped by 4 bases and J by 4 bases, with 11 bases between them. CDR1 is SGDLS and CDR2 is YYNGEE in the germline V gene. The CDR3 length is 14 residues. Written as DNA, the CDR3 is TGTGCCAGCAGCCTAAGTTGGAGCACCGGGGAGCTGTTTTTT. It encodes CASSLSWSTGELFF. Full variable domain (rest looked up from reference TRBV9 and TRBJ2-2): DSGVTQTPKHLITATGQRVTLRCSPRSGDLSVYWYQQSLDQGLQFLIQYYNGEERAKGNILERFSAQQFPDLHSELNLSSLELGDSALYFCASSLSWSTGELFFGEGSRLTVL.

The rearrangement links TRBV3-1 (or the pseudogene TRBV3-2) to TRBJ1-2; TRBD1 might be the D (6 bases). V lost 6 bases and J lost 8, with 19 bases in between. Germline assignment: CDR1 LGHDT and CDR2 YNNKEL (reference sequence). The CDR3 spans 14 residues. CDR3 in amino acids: CASSRVTGSGGYTF. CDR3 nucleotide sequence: TGTGCCAGCAGTCGTGTGACAGGTTCCGGGGGCTACACCTTC.

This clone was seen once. CDR3 in DNA: TGTGCCAGCAGCGTAGGGGGCGGGATGACAGATACGCAGTATTTT. Encoded protein: CASSVGGGMTDTQYF. The chain combines TRBV9 with TRBJ2-3; maybe TRBD2 (6 bases). This CDR3 region has 15 residues. Between the trimmed V and J ends, which lost 0 bases and 3 bases, there was a span of 11 bases. CDR1 SGDLS and CDR2 YYNGEE come from the germline V gene.